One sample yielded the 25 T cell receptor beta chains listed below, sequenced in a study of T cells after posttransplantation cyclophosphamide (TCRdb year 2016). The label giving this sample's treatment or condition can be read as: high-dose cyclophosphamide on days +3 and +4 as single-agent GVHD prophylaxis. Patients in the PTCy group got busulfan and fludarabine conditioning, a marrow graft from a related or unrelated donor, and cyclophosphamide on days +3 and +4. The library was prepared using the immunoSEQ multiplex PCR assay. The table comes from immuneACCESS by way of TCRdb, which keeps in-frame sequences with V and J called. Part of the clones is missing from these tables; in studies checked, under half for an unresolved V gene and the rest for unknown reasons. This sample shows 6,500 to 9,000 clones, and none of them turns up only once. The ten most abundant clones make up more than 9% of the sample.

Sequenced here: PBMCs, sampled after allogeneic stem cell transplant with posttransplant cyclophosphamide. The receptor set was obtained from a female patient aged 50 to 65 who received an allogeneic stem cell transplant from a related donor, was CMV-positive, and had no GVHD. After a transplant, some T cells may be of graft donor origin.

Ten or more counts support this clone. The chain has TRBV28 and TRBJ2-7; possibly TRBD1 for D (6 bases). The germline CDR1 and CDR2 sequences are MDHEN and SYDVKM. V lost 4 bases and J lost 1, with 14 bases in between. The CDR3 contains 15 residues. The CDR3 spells CASSWGLGGSYEQYF. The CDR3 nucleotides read TGTGCCAGCAGTTGGGGATTAGGGGGATCCTACGAGCAGTACTTC.

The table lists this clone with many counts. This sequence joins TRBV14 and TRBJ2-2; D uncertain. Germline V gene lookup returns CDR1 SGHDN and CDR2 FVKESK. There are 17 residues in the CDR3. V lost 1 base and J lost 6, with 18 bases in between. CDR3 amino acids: CASSQAVAPPLAGELFF. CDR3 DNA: TGTGCCAGCAGCCAAGCGGTAGCCCCCCCGCTAGCCGGGGAGCTGTTTTTT. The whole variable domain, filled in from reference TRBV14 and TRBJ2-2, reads EAGVTQFPSHSVIEKGQTVTLRCDPISGHDNLYWYRRVMGKEIKFLLHFVKESKQDESGMPNNRFLAERTGGTYSTLKVQPAELEDSGVYFCASSQAVAPPLAGELFFGEGSRLTVL.

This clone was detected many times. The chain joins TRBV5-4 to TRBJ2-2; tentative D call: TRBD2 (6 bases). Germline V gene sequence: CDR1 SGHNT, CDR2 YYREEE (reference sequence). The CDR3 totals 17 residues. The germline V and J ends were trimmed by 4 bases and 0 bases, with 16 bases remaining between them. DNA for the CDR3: TGTGCCAGCAGCCTACATTTAGGCGGGACGAACACCGGGGAGCTGTTTTTT. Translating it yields CASSLHLGGTNTGELFF.

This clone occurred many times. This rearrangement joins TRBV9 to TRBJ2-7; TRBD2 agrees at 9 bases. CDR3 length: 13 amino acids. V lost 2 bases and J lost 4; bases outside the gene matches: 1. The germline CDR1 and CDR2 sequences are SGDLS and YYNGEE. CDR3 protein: CASSVGLAYEQYF. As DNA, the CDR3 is TGTGCCAGCAGCGTGGGACTAGCTTACGAGCAGTACTTC.

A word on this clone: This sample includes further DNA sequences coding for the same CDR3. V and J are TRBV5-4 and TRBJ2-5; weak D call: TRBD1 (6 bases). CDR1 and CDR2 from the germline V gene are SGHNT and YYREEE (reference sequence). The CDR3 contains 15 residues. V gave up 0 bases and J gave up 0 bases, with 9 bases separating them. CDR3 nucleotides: TGTGCCAGCAGCTTGGGGCAGGGGTACCAAGAGACCCAGTACTTC. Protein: CASSLGQGYQETQYF.

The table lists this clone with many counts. The CDR3 DNA follows: TGTGCCACCAGCAATCCAAGGACTAGCGGGAGCCGTGATGAGCAGTTCTTC. Protein product: CATSNPRTSGSRDEQFF. The gene calls are TRBV15 and TRBJ2-1; TRBD2 matches at 13 bases. The V and J ends lost 4 bases and 8 bases, in that order; junction bases with no gene match: 11. Germline assignment: CDR1 LNHNV and CDR2 YYDKDF (reference sequence). The CDR3 is 17 residues long.

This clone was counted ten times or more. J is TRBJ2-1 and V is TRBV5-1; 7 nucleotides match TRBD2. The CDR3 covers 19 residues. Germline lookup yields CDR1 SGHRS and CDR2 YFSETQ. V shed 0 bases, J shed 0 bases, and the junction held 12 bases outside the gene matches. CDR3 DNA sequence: TGCGCCAGCAGCTTGGGAAGGTGGGCCAGCGGGATCTCCTACAATGAGCAGTTCTTC. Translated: CASSLGRWASGISYNEQFF.

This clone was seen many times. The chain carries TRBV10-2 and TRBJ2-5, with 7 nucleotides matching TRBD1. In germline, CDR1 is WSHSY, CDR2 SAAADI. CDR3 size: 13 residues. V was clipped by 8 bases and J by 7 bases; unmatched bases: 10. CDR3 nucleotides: TGCGCCAGCGTCGGACAGGACATAAGGACCCAGTACTTC. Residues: CASVGQDIRTQYF.

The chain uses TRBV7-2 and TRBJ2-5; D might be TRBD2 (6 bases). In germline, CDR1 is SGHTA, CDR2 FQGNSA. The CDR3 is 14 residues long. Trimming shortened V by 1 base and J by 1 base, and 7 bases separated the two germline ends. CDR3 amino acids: CASSLVLAQETQYF. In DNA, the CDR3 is TGTGCCAGCAGCTTAGTACTAGCCCAAGAGACCCAGTACTTC. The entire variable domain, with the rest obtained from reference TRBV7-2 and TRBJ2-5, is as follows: GAGVSQSPSNKVTEKGKDVELRCDPISGHTALYWYRQSLGQGLEFLIYFQGNSAPDKSGLPSDRFSAERTGGSVSTLTIQRTQQEDSAVYLCASSLVLAQETQYFGPGTRLLVL.

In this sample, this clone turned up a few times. CDR3 coding DNA: TGTGCCAGCAGCTTTATGGACAGGGGGCGGTCACCCCTCCACTTT. This sequence encodes CASSFMDRGRSPLHF. The rearrangement uses TRBV7-8 and TRBJ1-6; 11 bases fit TRBD1. Looked up from germline, CDR1 is SGHVS and CDR2 is FQNEAQ. V was clipped by 3 bases and J by 10 bases; unmatched bases: 5. The CDR3 has 15 residues.

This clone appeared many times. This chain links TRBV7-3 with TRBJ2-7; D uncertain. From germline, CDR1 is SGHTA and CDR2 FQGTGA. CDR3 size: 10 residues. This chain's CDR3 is CVRLVYEQYF. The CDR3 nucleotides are TGTGTCAGACTGGTCTACGAGCAGTACTTC.

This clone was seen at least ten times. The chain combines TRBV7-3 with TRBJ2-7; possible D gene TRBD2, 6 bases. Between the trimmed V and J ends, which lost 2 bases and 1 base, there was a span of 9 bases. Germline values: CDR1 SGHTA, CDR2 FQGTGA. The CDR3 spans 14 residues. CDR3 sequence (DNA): TGTGCCAGCAGCTTAGGGGCGGGGTCCTACGAGCAGTACTTC. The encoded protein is CASSLGAGSYEQYF.

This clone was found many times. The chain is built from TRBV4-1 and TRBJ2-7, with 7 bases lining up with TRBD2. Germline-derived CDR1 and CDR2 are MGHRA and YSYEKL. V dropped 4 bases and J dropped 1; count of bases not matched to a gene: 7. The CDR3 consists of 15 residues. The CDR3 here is CASSPWEGMSYEQYF. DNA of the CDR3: TGCGCCAGCAGCCCCTGGGAGGGGATGTCCTACGAGCAGTACTTC.

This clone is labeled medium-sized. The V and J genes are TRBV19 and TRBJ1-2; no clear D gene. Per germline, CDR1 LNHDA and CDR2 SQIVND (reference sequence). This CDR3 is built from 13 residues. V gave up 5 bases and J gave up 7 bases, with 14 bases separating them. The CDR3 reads CASSLEGEGGYTF. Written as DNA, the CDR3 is TGTGCCAGTAGTCTGGAGGGCGAGGGTGGCTACACCTTC.

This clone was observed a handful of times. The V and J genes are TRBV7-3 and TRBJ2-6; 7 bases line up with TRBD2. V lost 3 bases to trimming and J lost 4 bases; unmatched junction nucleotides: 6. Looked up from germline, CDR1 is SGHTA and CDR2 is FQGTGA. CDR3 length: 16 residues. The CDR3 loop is CASSLMGGAGANVLTF. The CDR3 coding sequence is TGTGCCAGCAGCTTGATGGGAGGGGCCGGGGCCAACGTCCTGACTTTC.

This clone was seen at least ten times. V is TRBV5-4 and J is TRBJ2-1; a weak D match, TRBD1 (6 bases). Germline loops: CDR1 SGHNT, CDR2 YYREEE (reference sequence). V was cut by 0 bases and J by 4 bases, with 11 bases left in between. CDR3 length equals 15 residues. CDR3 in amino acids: CASSLATGFYNEQFF. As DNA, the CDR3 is TGTGCCAGCAGCTTGGCAACAGGGTTTTACAATGAGCAGTTCTTC.

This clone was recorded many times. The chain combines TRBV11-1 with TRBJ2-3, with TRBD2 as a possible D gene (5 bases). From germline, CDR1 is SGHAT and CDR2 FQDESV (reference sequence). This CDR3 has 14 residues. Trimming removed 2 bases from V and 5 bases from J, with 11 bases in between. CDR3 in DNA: TGTGCCAGCAGCTTAACCGGACTCCTAGATACGCAGTATTTT. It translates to CASSLTGLLDTQYF.

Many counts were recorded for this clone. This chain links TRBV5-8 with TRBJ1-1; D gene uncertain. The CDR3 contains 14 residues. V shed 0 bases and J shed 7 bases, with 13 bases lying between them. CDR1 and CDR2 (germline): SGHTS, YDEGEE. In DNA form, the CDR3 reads TGTGCCAGCAGCTTGGATAAGGGCTTCGGTGAAGCTTTCTTT. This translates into CASSLDKGFGEAFF.

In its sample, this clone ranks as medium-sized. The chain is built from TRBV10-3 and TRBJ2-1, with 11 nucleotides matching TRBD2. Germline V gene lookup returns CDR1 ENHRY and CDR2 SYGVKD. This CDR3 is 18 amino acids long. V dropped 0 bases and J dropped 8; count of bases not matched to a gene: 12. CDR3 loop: CAISESPRTSGQWDEQFF. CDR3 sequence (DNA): TGTGCCATCAGTGAGTCCCCTAGGACTAGCGGGCAATGGGATGAGCAGTTCTTC.

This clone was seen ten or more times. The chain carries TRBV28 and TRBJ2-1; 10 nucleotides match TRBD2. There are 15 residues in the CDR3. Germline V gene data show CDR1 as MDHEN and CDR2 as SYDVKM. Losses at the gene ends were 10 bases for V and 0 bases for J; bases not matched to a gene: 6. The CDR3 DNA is TGTGCCACGCTAGCGGGAGCTTACTCCTACAATGAGCAGTTCTTC. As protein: CATLAGAYSYNEQFF.

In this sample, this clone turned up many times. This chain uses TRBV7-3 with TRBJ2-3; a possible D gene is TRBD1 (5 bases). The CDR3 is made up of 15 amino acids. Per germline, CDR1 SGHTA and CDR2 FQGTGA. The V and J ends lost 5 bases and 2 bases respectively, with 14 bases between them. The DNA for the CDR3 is TGTGCCAGCAGCCCCTTGGGGCACAACACAGATACGCAGTATTTT. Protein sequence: CASSPLGHNTDTQYF.

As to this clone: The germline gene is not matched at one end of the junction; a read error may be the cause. The CDR3 here is CASSLGRGACIQYF. CDR3 in DNA: TGTGCCAGCAGCCTAGGCAGGGGGGCTTGCATTCAGTACTTC. The genes are TRBV13 and TRBJ2-4, with D maybe TRBD1 (7 bases). The CDR3 has 14 amino acids. Germline V gives CDR1 PRHDT, CDR2 FYEKMQ (reference sequence).

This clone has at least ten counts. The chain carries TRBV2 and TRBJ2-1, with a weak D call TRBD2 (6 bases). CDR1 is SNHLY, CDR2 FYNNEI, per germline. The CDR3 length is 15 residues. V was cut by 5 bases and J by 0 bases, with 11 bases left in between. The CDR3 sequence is CASSLSGSSYNEQFF. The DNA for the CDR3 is TGTGCCAGCAGTCTTAGCGGTAGCTCCTACAATGAGCAGTTCTTC.

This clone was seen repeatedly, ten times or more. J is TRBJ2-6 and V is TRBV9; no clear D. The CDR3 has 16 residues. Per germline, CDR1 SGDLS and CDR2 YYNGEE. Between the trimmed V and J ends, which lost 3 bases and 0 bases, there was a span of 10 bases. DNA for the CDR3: TGTGCCAGCAGCGGAAAGCCTAGCTCTGGGGCCAACGTCCTGACTTTC. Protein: CASSGKPSSGANVLTF.

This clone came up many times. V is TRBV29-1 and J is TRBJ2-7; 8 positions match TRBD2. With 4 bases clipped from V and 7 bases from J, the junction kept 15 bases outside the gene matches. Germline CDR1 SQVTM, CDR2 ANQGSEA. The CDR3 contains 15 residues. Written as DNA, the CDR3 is TGCAGCGTTGTCACTAGCGGAGGTCCTGACAGGGAGCAGTACTTC. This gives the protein CSVVTSGGPDREQYF.